This T cell receptor (beta chain) was documented in a study of radiation and T cells in renal cell carcinoma. Time point described: blood 4 weeks post-SBRT, at nephrectomy. Stated treatment: 15 Gy SBRT to primary tumor, nephrectomy 4 weeks later. Nephrectomy followed 15 Gy stereotactic body radiation by 4 weeks. Blood was sampled at baseline, 2 weeks and 4 weeks after SBRT. Clones were read by immunoSEQ multiplex PCR, and TCRdb kept only the in-frame ones, dropping some. The sample yields more than 60,000 clones, approximately 87% seen once. Germline CDR1 and CDR2: SGDLS and YYNGEE. Trimming took off 0 bases at V and 6 bases at J, with 10 bases between the two ends. The CDR3 extends over 15 amino acids.

The sample here was blood, taken from a patient whose treatment included radiotherapy and nephrectomy. The chain links TRBV9 to TRBJ1-6; no clear D. This TCR derives from a woman aged 55-70 years with renal cell carcinoma. The CDR3 nucleotides read TGTGCCAGCAGCGTAGAAGGCAGAGCTAATTCACCCCTCCACTTT. Translated, it gives CASSVEGRANSPLHF.